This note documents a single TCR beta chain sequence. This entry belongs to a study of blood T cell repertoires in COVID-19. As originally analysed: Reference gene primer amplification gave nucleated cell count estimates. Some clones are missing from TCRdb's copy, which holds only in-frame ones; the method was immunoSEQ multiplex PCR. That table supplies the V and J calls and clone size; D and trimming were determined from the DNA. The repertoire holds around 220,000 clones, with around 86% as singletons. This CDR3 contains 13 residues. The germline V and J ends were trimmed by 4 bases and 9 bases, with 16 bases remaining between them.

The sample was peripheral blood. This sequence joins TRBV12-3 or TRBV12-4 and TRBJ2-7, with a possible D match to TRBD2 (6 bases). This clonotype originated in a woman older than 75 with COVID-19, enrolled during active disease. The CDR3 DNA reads TGTGCCAGCAGTTACGGGACTCAAAGGGCGCAGTACTTC. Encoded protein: CASSYGTQRAQYF.